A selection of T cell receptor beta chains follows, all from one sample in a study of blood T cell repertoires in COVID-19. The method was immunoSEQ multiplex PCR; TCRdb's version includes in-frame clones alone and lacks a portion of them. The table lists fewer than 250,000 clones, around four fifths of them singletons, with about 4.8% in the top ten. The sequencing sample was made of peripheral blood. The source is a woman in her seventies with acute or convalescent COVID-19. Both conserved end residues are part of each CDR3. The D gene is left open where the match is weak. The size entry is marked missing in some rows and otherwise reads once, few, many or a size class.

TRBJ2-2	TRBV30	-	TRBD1	TGTGCCTGGCGGACAGGGGAAACCGGGGAGCTGTTTTTT	CAWRTGETGELFF
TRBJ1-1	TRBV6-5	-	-	TGTGCCAGCAGTTACAGGACTGAGAACACTGAAGCTTTCTTT	CASSYRTENTEAFF
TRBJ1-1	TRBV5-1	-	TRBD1	TGCGCCAGCAGCTTTGGGACAGGGATGAACACTGAAGCTTTCTTT	CASSFGTGMNTEAFF
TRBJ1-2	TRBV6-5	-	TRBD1	TGTGCCAGCAGTCGACAGGGAAAGGGGGGTGGCTACACCTTC	CASSRQGKGGGYTF
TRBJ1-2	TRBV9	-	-	TGTGCCAGCAGCGTAGGAGGTTTCGGCTACACCTTC	CASSVGGFGYTF
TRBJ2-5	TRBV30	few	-	TGTGCCTGGAGTCCGGGGGACGGAGAGACCCAGTACTTC	CAWSPGDGETQYF
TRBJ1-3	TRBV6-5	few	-	TGTGCCAGCAGTCTTGAGAGGCACTCTGGAAACACCATATATTTT	CASSLERHSGNTIYF
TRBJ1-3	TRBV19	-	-	TGTGCCAGTAGTAACGACAGGAGCTCTGGAAACACCATATATTTT	CASSNDRSSGNTIYF
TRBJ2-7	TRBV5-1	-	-	TGCGCCAGCTCTTCGACAGTCTCCTACGAGCAGTACTTC	CASSSTVSYEQYF
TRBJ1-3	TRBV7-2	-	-	TGTGCCAGCAGCTCAGGGAGGACTCTTGGAAACACCATATATTTT	CASSSGRTLGNTIYF
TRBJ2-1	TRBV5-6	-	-	TGTGCCAGCAGCTTGGGCCGCAGCTCCTACAATGAGCAGTTCTTC	CASSLGRSSYNEQFF
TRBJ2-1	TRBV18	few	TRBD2	TGTGCCAGCTCACCACTCCTTGGACTAGCGGGGAGGGTATCATACAATGAGCAGTTCTTC	CASSPLLGLAGRVSYNEQFF
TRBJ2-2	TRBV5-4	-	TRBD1	TGTGCCAGCAGCCCCCTGACAGGGAGCGGGGAGCTGTTTTTT	CASSPLTGSGELFF
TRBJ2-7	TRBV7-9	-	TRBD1	TGTGCCAGCAGCTTAGGCCAGACAGGGACCCTTACCTACGAGCAGTACTTC	CASSLGQTGTLTYEQYF
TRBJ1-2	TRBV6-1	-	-	TGTGCCAGCAGTGAAGCTGGGGCACGGGGCTACACCTTC	CASSEAGARGYTF
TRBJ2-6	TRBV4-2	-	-	TGTGCCAGCAGCCAAGCTCAAACTTCTGGGGCCAACGTCCTGACTTTC	CASSQAQTSGANVLTF
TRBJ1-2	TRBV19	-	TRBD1	TGTGCCAGTACCACTTTGGGACAGGGGACATGGAACTATGGCTACACCTTC	CASTTLGQGTWNYGYTF
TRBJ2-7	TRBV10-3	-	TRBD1	TGTGCCATCACTCCCGCGGGACAGGGGCGAAACGAGCAGTACTTC	CAITPAGQGRNEQYF
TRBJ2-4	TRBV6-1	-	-	TGTGCCAGCAGTGAAGCGAAGATGAGCATTCAGTACTTC	CASSEAKMSIQYF
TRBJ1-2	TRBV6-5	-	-	TGTGCCAGCGGCGGATGGGGGGACCGTGGCTACACCTTC	CASGGWGDRGYTF
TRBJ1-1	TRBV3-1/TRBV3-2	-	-	TGTGCCAGCAGCCAAACAGGTTCGTGGACTGAAGCTTTCTTT	CASSQTGSWTEAFF
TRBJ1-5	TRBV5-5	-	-	TGTGCCAGCAGCTTAAAGGGGGAATCAATAACTGGGCAGCCCCAGCATTTT	CASSLKGESITGQPQHF
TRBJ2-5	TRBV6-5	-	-	TGTGCCAGCAGAGCTCTGCTGGGGGGAGGAGAGACCCAGTACTTC	CASRALLGGGETQYF
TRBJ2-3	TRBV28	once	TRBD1	TGTGCCAGCGTTCTCCAGGGGGCGCAAGGGCAGTATTTT	CASVLQGAQGQYF
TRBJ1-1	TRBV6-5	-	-	TGTGCCAGCAGTTACGGGCAGCGGATTGAAGCTTTCTTT	CASSYGQRIEAFF
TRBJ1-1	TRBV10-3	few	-	TGTGCCATCAGTGACGCGGGGGCAAGGAACACTGAAGCTTTCTTT	CAISDAGARNTEAFF
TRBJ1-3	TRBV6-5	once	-	TGTGCCAGCAGCAGGGGATTTGCTGGAAACACCATATATTTT	CASSRGFAGNTIYF
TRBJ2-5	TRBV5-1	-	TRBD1	TGCGCCAGCAGCGTGGGACAGGGAAGGACGGAGACCCAGTACTTC	CASSVGQGRTETQYF
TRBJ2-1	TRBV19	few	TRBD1	TGTGCCAGTAACCGGGACAGGGGCCCAGACAATGAGCAGTTCTTC	CASNRDRGPDNEQFF
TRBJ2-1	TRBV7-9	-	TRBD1	TGTGCCAGCAGCCTCCGGACAGGGTCCGGCTACAATGAGCAGTTCTTC	CASSLRTGSGYNEQFF
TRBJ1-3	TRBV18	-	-	TGTGCCAGCTCACCGGAGAGAGCTGGAAACACCATATATTTT	CASSPERAGNTIYF
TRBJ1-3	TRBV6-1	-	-	TGTGCCAGCAGTGAACTAAACACCATATATTTT	CASSELNTIYF
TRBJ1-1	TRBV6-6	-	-	TGTGCCAGCAGTTACTCCGGGTCGAACACTGAAGCTTTCTTT	CASSYSGSNTEAFF
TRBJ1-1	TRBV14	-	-	TGTGCCAGCAGCCTACAACCGGGACTTGAAGCTTTCTTT	CASSLQPGLEAFF
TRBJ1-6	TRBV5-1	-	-	TGCGCCAGCAGCTTGGGGCAGGGTAATTCACCCCTCCACTTT	CASSLGQGNSPLHF
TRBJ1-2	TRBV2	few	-	TGTGCCAGCAGTGAAGCGCTTGACAGGATCGGCTACACCTTC	CASSEALDRIGYTF
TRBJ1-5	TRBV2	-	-	TGTGCCAGCACTTTCGGGACACGGAATCAGCCCCAGCATTTT	CASTFGTRNQPQHF
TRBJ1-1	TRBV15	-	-	TGTGCCACCAGCAGAGATTATGCTGAAGCTTTCTTT	CATSRDYAEAFF
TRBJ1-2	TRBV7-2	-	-	TGTGCCAGCACCCAGGAGGGCAGGCTCTATGGCTACACCTTC	CASTQEGRLYGYTF
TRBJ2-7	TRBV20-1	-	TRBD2	TGCAGTGCTAGTCAAGCGGGGATCAACGAGCAGTACTTC	CSASQAGINEQYF
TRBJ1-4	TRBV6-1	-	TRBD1	TGTGCCAGCAGTGAGGGGGGACAGAATGAAAAACTGTTTTTT	CASSEGGQNEKLFF
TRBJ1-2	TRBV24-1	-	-	TGTGCCACCAGTGAAGCCGGGCCAGCGGGGGGCTACACCTTC	CATSEAGPAGGYTF
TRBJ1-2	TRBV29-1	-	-	TGCAGCGTACACAGAGCTAACTATGGCTACACCTTC	CSVHRANYGYTF
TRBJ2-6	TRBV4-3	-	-	TGCGCCAGCAGCCAAGAACTACGCGGCTACTCTGGGGCCAACGTCCTGACTTTC	CASSQELRGYSGANVLTF
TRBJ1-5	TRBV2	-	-	TGTGCCAGCAGACGGACCACAGGGCAAGAGGGTCAGCCCCAGCATTTT	CASRRTTGQEGQPQHF
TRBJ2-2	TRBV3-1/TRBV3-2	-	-	TGTGCCAGCAGCCAAGGTCAGGGGGGCACCGGGGAGCTGTTTTTT	CASSQGQGGTGELFF
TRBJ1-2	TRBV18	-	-	TGTGCCAGCTCACCACCGGGACAATCAACGTCTGGCTACACCTTC	CASSPPGQSTSGYTF
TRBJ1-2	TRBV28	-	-	TGTGCCAGCAGTTTGGGGGCAGGTACCAATGGCTACACCTTC	CASSLGAGTNGYTF
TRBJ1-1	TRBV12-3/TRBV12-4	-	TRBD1	TGTGCCAGCAGGGGGACAGTGAACACTGAAGCTTTCTTT	CASRGTVNTEAFF
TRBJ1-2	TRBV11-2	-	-	TGTGCCAGCAGCGGAGGTATAGGCACACCCGAGGGCTACACCTTC	CASSGGIGTPEGYTF
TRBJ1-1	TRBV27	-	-	TGTGCCAGCAGTTTATCTGGGGCCCCGAACACTGAAGCTTTCTTT	CASSLSGAPNTEAFF
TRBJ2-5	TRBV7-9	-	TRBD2	TGTGCCAGCAGCCCCGGGACTAGCGGGGCAGAGACCCAGTACTTC	CASSPGTSGAETQYF
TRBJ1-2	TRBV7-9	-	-	TGTGCCAGCAGCCTCATAGTGGATGGCTACACCTTC	CASSLIVDGYTF
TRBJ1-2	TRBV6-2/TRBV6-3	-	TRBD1	TGTGCCAGCAGTTTGTTTCAGGGGGCTAACTATGGCTACACCTTC	CASSLFQGANYGYTF